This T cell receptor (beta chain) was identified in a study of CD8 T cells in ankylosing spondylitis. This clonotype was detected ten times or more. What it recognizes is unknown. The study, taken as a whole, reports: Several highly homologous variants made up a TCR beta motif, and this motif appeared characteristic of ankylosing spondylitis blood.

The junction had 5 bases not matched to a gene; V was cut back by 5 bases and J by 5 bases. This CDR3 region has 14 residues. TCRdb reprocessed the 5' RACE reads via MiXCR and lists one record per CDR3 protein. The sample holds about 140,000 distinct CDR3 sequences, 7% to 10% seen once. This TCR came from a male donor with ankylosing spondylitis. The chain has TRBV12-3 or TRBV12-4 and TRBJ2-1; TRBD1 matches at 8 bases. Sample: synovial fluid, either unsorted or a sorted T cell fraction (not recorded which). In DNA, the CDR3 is TGTGCCAGCAGTATCCACAGGGGGAACAATGAGCAGTTCTTC. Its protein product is CASSIHRGNNEQFF.